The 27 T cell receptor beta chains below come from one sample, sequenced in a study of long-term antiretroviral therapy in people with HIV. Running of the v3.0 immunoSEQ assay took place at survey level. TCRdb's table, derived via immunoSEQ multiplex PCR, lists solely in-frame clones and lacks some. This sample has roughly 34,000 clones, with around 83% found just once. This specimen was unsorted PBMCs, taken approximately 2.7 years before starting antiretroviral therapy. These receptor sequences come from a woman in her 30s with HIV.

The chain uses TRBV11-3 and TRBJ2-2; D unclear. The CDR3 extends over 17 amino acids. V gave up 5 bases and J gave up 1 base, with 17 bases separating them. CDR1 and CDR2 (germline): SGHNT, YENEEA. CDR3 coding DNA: TGTGCCAGCAGCCCCGTCTCGTTTGCAGTGAACACCGGGGAGCTGTTTTTT. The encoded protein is CASSPVSFAVNTGELFF. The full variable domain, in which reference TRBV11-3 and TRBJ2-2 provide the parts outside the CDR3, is EAGVVQSPRYKIIEKKQPVAFWCNPISGHNTLYWYLQNLGQGPELLIRYENEEAVDDSQLPKDRFSAERLKGVDSTLKIQPAELGDSAVYLCASSPVSFAVNTGELFFGEGSRLTVL.

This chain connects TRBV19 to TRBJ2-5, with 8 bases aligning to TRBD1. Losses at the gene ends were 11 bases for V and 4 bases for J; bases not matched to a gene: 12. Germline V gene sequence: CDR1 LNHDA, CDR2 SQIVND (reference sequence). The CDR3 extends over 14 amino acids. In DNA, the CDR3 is TGTGCCTCCGGTGGGCAGGGGGCTTCAGAGACCCAGTACTTC. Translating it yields CASGGQGASETQYF.

The CDR3 DNA reads TGTGCCAGCACCCCCCCCGGCTCGACAGGGAGGTTTGAGACCCAGTACTTC. Protein product: CASTPPGSTGRFETQYF. The chain couples TRBV28 to TRBJ2-5, with TRBD1 as a possible D gene (7 bases). The V gene's germline CDR1 is MDHEN and CDR2 SYDVKM. The CDR3 covers 17 residues. The ends were cut back, 7 bases at V and 5 bases at J, with 26 bases in the middle.

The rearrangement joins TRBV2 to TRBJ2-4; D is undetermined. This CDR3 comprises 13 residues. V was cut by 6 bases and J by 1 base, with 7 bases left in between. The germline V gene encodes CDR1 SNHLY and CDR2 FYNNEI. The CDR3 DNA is TGTGCCAGCAGGGGTTTTGCCAAAAACATTCAGTACTTC. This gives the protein CASRGFAKNIQYF. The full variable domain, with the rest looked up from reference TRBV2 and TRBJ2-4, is EPEVTQTPSHQVTQMGQEVILRCVPISNHLYFYWYRQILGQKVEFLVSFYNNEISEKSEIFDDQFSVERPDGSNFTLKIRSTKLEDSAMYFCASRGFAKNIQYFGAGTRLSVL.

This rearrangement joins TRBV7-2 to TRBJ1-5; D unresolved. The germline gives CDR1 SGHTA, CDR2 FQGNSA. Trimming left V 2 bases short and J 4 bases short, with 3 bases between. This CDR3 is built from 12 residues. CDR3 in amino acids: CASSLPNQPQHF. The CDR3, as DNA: TGTGCCAGCAGCTTACCGAATCAGCCCCAGCATTTT.

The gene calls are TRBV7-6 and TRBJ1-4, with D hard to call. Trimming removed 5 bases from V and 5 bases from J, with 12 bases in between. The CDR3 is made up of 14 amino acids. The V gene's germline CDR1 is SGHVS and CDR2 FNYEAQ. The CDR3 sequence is CASSTGLRNEKLFF. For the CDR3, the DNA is TGTGCCAGCAGCACCGGACTACGGAATGAAAAACTGTTTTTT.

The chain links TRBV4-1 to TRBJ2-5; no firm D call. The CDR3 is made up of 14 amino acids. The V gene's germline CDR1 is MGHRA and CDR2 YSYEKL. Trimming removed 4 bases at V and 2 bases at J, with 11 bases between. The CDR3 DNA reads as TGCGCCAGCAGCCCGACGAGGCCACAAGAGACCCAGTACTTC. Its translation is CASSPTRPQETQYF.

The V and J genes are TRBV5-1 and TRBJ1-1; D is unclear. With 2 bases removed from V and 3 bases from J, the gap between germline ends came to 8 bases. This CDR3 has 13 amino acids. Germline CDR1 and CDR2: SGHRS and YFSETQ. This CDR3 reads CASSFDIYTEAFF. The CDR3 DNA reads TGCGCCAGCAGCTTCGACATTTACACTGAAGCTTTCTTT.

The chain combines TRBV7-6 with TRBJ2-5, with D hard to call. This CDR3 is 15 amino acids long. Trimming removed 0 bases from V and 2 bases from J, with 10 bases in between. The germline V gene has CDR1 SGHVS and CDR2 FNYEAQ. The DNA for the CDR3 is TGTGCCAGCAGCTTAGCCGGGCAGAGACAAGAGACCCAGTACTTC. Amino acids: CASSLAGQRQETQYF. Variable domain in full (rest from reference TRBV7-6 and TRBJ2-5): GAGVSQSPRYKVTKRGQDVALRCDPISGHVSLYWYRQALGQGPEFLTYFNYEAQQDKSGLPNDRFSAERPEGSISTLTIQRTEQRDSAMYRCASSLAGQRQETQYFGPGTRLLVL.

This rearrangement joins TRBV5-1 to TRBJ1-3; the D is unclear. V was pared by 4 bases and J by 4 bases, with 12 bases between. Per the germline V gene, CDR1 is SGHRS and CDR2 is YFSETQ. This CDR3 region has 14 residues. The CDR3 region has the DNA TGCGCCAGCAGCCGAGAGACGGTAGGAAACACCATATATTTT. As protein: CASSRETVGNTIYF.

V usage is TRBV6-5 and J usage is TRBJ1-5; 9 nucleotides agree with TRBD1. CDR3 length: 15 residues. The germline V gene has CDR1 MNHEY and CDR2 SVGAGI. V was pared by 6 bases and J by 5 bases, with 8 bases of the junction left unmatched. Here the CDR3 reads CASRGGQGVYQPQHF. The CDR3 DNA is TGTGCCAGCAGAGGGGGACAGGGTGTGTATCAGCCCCAGCATTTT.

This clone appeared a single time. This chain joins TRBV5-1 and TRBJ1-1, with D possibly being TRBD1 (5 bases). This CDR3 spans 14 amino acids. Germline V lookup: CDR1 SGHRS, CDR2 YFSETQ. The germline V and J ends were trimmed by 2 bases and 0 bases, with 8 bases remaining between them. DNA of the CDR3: TGCGCCAGCAGCTTCGGGACTGTGAACACTGAAGCTTTCTTT. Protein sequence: CASSFGTVNTEAFF.

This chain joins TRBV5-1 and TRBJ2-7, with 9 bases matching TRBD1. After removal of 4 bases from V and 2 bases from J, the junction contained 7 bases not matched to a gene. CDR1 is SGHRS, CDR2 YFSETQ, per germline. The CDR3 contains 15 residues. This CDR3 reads CASSRGTGKTYEQYV. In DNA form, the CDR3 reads TGCGCCAGCAGCCGGGGGACAGGGAAAACCTACGAGCAGTACGTC.

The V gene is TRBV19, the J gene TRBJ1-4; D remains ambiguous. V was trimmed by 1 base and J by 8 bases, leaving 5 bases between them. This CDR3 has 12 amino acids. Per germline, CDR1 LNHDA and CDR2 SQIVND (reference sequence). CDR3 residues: CASSIAAEKLFF. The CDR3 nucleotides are TGTGCCAGTAGTATAGCTGCCGAAAAACTGTTTTTT.

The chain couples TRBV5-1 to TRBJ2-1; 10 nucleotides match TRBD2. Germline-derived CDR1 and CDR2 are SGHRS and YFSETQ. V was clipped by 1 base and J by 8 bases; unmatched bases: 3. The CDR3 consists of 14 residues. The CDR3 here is CASSLISGRDEQFF. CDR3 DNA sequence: TGCGCCAGCAGCTTGATCAGCGGGAGGGATGAGCAGTTCTTC.

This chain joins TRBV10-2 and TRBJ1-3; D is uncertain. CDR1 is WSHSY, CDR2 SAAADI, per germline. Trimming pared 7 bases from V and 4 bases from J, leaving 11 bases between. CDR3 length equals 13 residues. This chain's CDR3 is CASTRGLGNTIYF. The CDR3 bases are TGCGCCAGCACAAGAGGGTTGGGAAACACCATATATTTT.

DNA for the CDR3: TGTGCCAGCAGCCGTACTACAGGGAGCGGGCCTGGAAACACCATATATTTT. It encodes CASSRTTGSGPGNTIYF. The chain uses TRBV5-8 and TRBJ1-3; D perhaps matches TRBD1 (6 bases). This CDR3 comprises 17 residues. Per germline, CDR1 SGHTS and CDR2 YDEGEE. The germline V and J ends were trimmed by 4 bases and 2 bases, with 19 bases remaining between them.

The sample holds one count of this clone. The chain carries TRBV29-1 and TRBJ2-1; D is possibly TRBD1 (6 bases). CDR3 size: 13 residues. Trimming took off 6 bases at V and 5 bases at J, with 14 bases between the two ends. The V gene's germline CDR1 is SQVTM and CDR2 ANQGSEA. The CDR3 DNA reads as TGCAGCGTAGACACAGGGTCCCACAATGAGCAGTTCTTC. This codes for CSVDTGSHNEQFF.

CDR3 coding DNA: TGTGCCAGTAGTCCTGGGGTGTCGATCGCAAGTTATGGCTACACCTTC. Translation gives CASSPGVSIASYGYTF. The chain is built from TRBV19 and TRBJ1-2; no clear D gene. The CDR3 runs 16 residues. Trimming removed 5 bases from V and 5 bases from J, with 21 bases in between. Germline V gene sequence: CDR1 LNHDA, CDR2 SQIVND (reference sequence).

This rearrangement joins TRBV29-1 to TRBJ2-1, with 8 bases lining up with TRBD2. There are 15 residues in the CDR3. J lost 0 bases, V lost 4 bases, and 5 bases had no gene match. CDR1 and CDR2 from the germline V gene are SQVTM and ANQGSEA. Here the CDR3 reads CSVGGGINSYNEQFF. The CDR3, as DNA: TGCAGCGTTGGCGGGGGGATAAACTCCTACAATGAGCAGTTCTTC.

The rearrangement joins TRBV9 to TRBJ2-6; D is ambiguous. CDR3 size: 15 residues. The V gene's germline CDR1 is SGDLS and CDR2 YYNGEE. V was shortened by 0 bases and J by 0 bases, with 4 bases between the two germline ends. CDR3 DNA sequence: TGTGCCAGCAGCGTAGAAGTCTCTGGGGCCAACGTCCTGACTTTC. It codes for CASSVEVSGANVLTF.

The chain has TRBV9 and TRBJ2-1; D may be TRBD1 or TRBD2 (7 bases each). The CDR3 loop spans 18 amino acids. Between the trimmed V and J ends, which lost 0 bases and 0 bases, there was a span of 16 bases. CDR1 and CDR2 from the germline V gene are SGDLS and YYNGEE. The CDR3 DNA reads TGTGCCAGCAGCGTAGGGGGGGGAGGGGACAGCTCCTACAATGAGCAGTTCTTC. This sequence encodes CASSVGGGGDSSYNEQFF.

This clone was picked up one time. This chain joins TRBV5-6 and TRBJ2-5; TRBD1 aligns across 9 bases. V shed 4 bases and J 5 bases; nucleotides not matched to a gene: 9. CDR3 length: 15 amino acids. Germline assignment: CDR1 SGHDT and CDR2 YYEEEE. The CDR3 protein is CASSPGTGPIETQYF. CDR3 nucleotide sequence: TGTGCCAGCAGCCCCGGGACAGGGCCTATCGAGACCCAGTACTTC.

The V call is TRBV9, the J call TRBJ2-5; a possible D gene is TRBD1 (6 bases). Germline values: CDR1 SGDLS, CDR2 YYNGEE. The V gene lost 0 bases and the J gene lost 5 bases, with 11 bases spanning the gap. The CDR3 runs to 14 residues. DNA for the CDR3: TGTGCCAGCAGCGTAGCTAGCAGGGGTGAGACCCAGTACTTC. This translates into CASSVASRGETQYF. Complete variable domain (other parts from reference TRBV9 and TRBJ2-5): DSGVTQTPKHLITATGQRVTLRCSPRSGDLSVYWYQQSLDQGLQFLIQYYNGEERAKGNILERFSAQQFPDLHSELNLSSLELGDSALYFCASSVASRGETQYFGPGTRLLVL.

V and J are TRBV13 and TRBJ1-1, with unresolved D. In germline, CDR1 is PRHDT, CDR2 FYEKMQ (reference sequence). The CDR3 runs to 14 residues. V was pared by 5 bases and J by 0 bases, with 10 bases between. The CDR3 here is CASSAMAVNTEAFF. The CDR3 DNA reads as TGTGCCAGCAGCGCAATGGCTGTGAACACTGAAGCTTTCTTT.

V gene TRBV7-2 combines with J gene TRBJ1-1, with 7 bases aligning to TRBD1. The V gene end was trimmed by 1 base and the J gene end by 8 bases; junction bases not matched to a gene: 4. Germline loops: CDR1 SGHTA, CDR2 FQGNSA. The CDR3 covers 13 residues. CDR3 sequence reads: CASSLDRGGEAFF. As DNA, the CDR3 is TGTGCCAGCAGCTTAGACAGGGGAGGGGAAGCTTTCTTT.

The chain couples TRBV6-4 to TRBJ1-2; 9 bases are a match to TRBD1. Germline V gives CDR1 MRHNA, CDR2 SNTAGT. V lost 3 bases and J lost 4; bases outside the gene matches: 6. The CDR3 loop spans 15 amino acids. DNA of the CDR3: TGTGCCAGCAGTGATTCACAGGGGGCAAGCTATGGCTACACCTTC. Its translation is CASSDSQGASYGYTF.